One and the same sample provided the 27 T cell receptor beta chains below, sequenced in a study of CD8 T cells in Susac syndrome. With random hexamers, 0.5 to 1 ug RNA was reverse transcribed. A single record per CDR3 protein comes from TCRdb applying MiXCR to the immunoSEQ multiplex PCR reads. The data show roughly 200,000 distinct CDR3 sequences, 85% to 95% seen once. The sample comprised CD4+ T cells from PBMCs. The receptors were gathered from a human donor with Susac syndrome.

The CDR3 loop reads CSARGGAGYEQYF. DNA of the CDR3: TGCAGCGCCAGGGGGGGGGCTGGGTACGAGCAGTACTTC. This chain joins TRBV20-1 and TRBJ2-7; D could derive from TRBD1 or TRBD2 (7 bases each). This CDR3 has 13 residues. Germline V gene data show CDR1 as DFQATT and CDR2 as SNEGSKA (reference sequence).

The chain is built from TRBV6-6 and TRBJ1-5, with D perhaps TRBD1 (5 bases). The germline gives CDR1 MNHNY, CDR2 SVGAGI (reference sequence). The CDR3 length is 15 residues. V was trimmed by 6 bases and J by 2 bases, leaving 14 bases between them. The DNA for the CDR3 is TGTGCCAGCAGCCCGGTGCAGGGTGGCAATCAGCCCCAGCATTTT. This translates into CASSPVQGGNQPQHF.

The chain joins TRBV29-1 to TRBJ1-3; D unresolved. Germline values: CDR1 SQVTM, CDR2 ANQGSEA. Between the trimmed V and J ends, which lost 7 bases and 4 bases, there was a span of 8 bases. This CDR3 has 11 residues. For the CDR3, the DNA is TGCAGCGCCCCACAGGGAAACACCATATATTTT. This gives the protein CSAPQGNTIYF.

This chain joins TRBV9 and TRBJ2-1; D perhaps matches TRBD1 (5 bases). The germline V gene has CDR1 SGDLS and CDR2 YYNGEE. CDR3 size: 14 residues. Trimming took 2 bases from V and 7 from J, leaving 13 bases between them. Written as DNA, the CDR3 is TGTGCCAGCAGCGTTGAAGGGGCCAGGAATGAGCAGTTCTTC. Encoded protein: CASSVEGARNEQFF.

The V and J genes are TRBV19 and TRBJ1-1; 8 nucleotides align to TRBD1. Germline assignment: CDR1 LNHDA and CDR2 SQIVND (reference sequence). Trimming took 5 bases from V and 3 from J; bases not matched to a gene: 14. The length of the CDR3 is 17 residues. CDR3 region: CASSPRLAGGSDTEAFF. CDR3 DNA: TGTGCCAGTAGTCCGCGTCTTGCAGGGGGCTCAGACACTGAAGCTTTCTTT.

The CDR3 loop is CSAPGASGANVLTF. The CDR3 DNA is TGCAGTGCCCCCGGAGCTTCTGGGGCCAACGTCCTGACTTTC. The chain recombines TRBV20-1 with TRBJ2-6; D is unclear. The CDR3 has 14 amino acids. CDR1 and CDR2 from the germline V gene are DFQATT and SNEGSKA (reference sequence). V gave up 6 bases and J gave up 1 base, with 10 bases separating them.

The V gene is TRBV28, the J gene TRBJ2-5; no definite D call. Looked up from germline, CDR1 is MDHEN and CDR2 is SYDVKM. This CDR3 has 15 residues. The V and J ends lost 5 bases and 4 bases respectively, with 17 bases between them. This CDR3 reads CASSPPFNVGETQYF. CDR3 sequence (DNA): TGTGCCAGCAGTCCTCCCTTCAACGTCGGAGAGACCCAGTACTTC. Combining the CDR3 with reference TRBV28 and TRBJ2-5 gives the whole variable domain DVKVTQSSRYLVKRTGEKVFLECVQDMDHENMFWYRQDPGLGLRLIYFSYDVKMKEKGDIPEGYSVSREKKERFSLILESASTNQTSMYLCASSPPFNVGETQYFGPGTRLLVL.

The DNA of the CDR3 is TGTGCCAGCAGCCCTGCGCGGGGTTTCTACAATGAGCAGTTCTTC. Translation: CASSPARGFYNEQFF. This chain joins TRBV7-9 and TRBJ2-1; maybe TRBD2 (6 bases). The germline V gene has CDR1 SEHNR and CDR2 FQNEAQ (reference sequence). V gave up 5 bases and J gave up 3 bases, with 14 bases separating them. CDR3 length: 15 amino acids. The complete variable domain, with remaining parts taken from reference TRBV7-9 and TRBJ2-1, reads DTGVSQNPRHKITKRGQNVTFRCDPISEHNRLYWYRQTLGQGPEFLTYFQNEAQLEKSRLLSDRFSAERPKGSFSTLEIQRTEQGDSAMYLCASSPARGFYNEQFFGPGTRLTVL.

The rearrangement uses TRBV30 and TRBJ2-1; 8 nucleotides match TRBD2. The V segment lost 5 bases and the J segment 1 base; nucleotides outside the gene matches: 7. Per the germline V gene, CDR1 is GTSNPN and CDR2 is SVGIG (reference sequence). CDR3 size: 15 residues. CDR3 amino acids: CAWARGGQSYNEQFF. The CDR3 DNA follows: TGTGCCTGGGCCCGGGGGGGGCAATCCTACAATGAGCAGTTCTTC.

V and J are TRBV13 and TRBJ1-6; the match to TRBD1 covers 7 bases. Germline-derived CDR1 and CDR2 are PRHDT and FYEKMQ (reference sequence). The CDR3 contains 16 residues. V trimming: 5 bases; J trimming: 9 bases; junction bases outside the gene matches: 13. Here the CDR3 DNA reads TGTGCCAGCAGCCGAGACAGGGCCCTTCGTACTTCACCCCTCCACTTT. Its protein is CASSRDRALRTSPLHF.

This sequence joins TRBV5-1 and TRBJ2-1, with 10 positions matching TRBD2. The V gene end was trimmed by 4 bases and the J gene end by 8 bases; junction bases not matched to a gene: 9. This CDR3 has 15 residues. CDR1 is SGHRS, CDR2 YFSETQ, per germline. Written as DNA, the CDR3 is TGCGCCAGCAGCACCTGGACTAGCGGTACGGATGAGCAGTTCTTC. It codes for CASSTWTSGTDEQFF.

V and J are TRBV12-3 or TRBV12-4 and TRBJ2-6, with D possibly matching TRBD2 (6 bases). Trimming left V 6 bases short and J 0 bases short, with 24 bases between. The CDR3 has 20 residues. CDR3 DNA: TGTGCCAGCAGCCGTGATAGGGACTTCTTTCTCCCCTCTGGGGCCAACGTCCTGACTTTC. This gives the protein CASSRDRDFFLPSGANVLTF.

The chain is built from TRBV19 and TRBJ1-2; TRBD1 agrees at 8 bases. This CDR3 has 14 residues. Germline assignment: CDR1 LNHDA and CDR2 SQIVND (reference sequence). V shed 6 bases, J shed 2 bases, and the junction held 5 bases outside the gene matches. The CDR3: CASRSTGANYGYTF. The CDR3 bases are TGTGCCAGTAGGTCGACAGGGGCAAACTATGGCTACACCTTC.

The J gene is TRBJ2-1, the V gene TRBV7-2; 7 bases align to TRBD1. Trimming at V came to 5 bases and at J to 6 bases, leaving 4 bases not matched to a gene. Per germline, CDR1 SGHTA and CDR2 FQGNSA. This CDR3 is 13 amino acids long. CDR3 amino acids: CASSTRQGNEQFF. CDR3 sequence (DNA): TGTGCCAGCAGCACACGACAGGGCAATGAGCAGTTCTTC. Variable domain in full (rest from reference TRBV7-2 and TRBJ2-1): GAGVSQSPSNKVTEKGKDVELRCDPISGHTALYWYRQSLGQGLEFLIYFQGNSAPDKSGLPSDRFSAERTGGSVSTLTIQRTQQEDSAVYLCASSTRQGNEQFFGPGTRLTVL.

This chain links TRBV30 with TRBJ1-1, with 9 bases that match TRBD1. The germline gives CDR1 GTSNPN, CDR2 SVGIG (reference sequence). This CDR3 region has 14 residues. The junction had 7 bases not matched to a gene; V was cut back by 5 bases and J by 3 bases. The CDR3 coding sequence is TGTGCCTGGTCCACAGGGGGCGCATACACTGAAGCTTTCTTT. Its translation: CAWSTGGAYTEAFF.

The rearrangement joins TRBV14 to TRBJ2-4; 8 positions agree with TRBD1. This CDR3 has 14 residues. V lost 1 base to trimming and J lost 9 bases; unmatched junction nucleotides: 5. CDR1 and CDR2 (germline): SGHDN, FVKESK. This CDR3 reads CASSQGQGSIIQYF. In DNA form, the CDR3 reads TGTGCCAGCAGCCAAGGACAGGGGTCGATCATTCAGTACTTC.

This chain connects TRBV7-2 to TRBJ2-5, with D hard to call. The CDR3 is made up of 16 amino acids. Germline assignment: CDR1 SGHTA and CDR2 FQGNSA. V lost 2 bases to trimming and J lost 2 bases, with 15 bases between them. The CDR3 region has the DNA TGTGCCAGCAGCTTAAGGATAGCCACTACTCAAGAGACCCAGTACTTC. Translation gives CASSLRIATTQETQYF.

This chain joins TRBV21-1 and TRBJ1-2. TRBV21-1 is annotated as a pseudogene. The CDR3 is 13 amino acids. The chain's CDR3 is CASSRNKYYGYTF. The CDR3 bases are TGTGCCAGCAGCAGGAACAAGTACTATGGCTACACCTTC.

CDR3 bases: TGTGCCAGCAGCTTTAGCGGGGCTACCTACGAGCAGTACTTC. It is translated as CASSFSGATYEQYF. V is TRBV7-2 and J is TRBJ2-7, with 8 bases aligning to TRBD2. Germline V CDR1 and CDR2: SGHTA, FQGNSA. V shed 3 bases, J shed 2 bases, and the junction held 3 bases outside the gene matches. The length of the CDR3 is 14 residues.

The chain combines TRBV19 with TRBJ1-5, with no clear D. This CDR3 contains 14 residues. Trimming shortened V by 8 bases and J by 2 bases, and 13 bases separated the two germline ends. Germline CDR1 and CDR2: LNHDA and SQIVND (reference sequence). CDR3 coding DNA: TGTGCCAGTGTTCTGAAAGTCGGCAATCAGCCCCAGCATTTT. It encodes CASVLKVGNQPQHF.

The CDR3 sequence: CAWSSRKEKLFF. The CDR3 DNA is TGTGCCTGGAGTTCCAGGAAGGAAAAACTGTTTTTT. V usage is TRBV30 and J usage is TRBJ1-4; no clear D. The CDR3 has 12 residues. Germline V gives CDR1 GTSNPN, CDR2 SVGIG (reference sequence). The germline V and J ends were trimmed by 2 bases and 8 bases, with 9 bases remaining between them.

The chain's CDR3 is CASSLRRRGETQYF. DNA of the CDR3: TGTGCCAGCAGTTTACGACGCCGGGGGGAGACCCAGTACTTC. The genes are TRBV27 and TRBJ2-5; TRBD2 might be the D (6 bases). Germline CDR1 is MNHEY and CDR2 is SMNVEV (reference sequence). The ends were cut back, 2 bases at V and 5 bases at J, with 12 bases in the middle. The CDR3 runs to 14 residues.

V gene TRBV20-1 combines with J gene TRBJ1-4; 8 bases are a match to TRBD1. V dropped 5 bases and J dropped 5; count of bases not matched to a gene: 7. CDR1 and CDR2 (germline): DFQATT, SNEGSKA (reference sequence). The CDR3 is 14 residues long. The chain's CDR3 is CSAPTDRGNEKLFF. CDR3 in DNA: TGCAGTGCTCCCACCGACAGGGGCAATGAAAAACTGTTTTTT.

The V call is TRBV24-1, the J call TRBJ2-7; no definite D call. The CDR3 extends over 13 amino acids. Per the germline V gene, CDR1 is KGHDR and CDR2 is SFDVKD. V lost 3 bases, J lost 0 bases, and 5 bases lay in between. For the CDR3, the DNA is TGTGCCACCAGTGATAAAAGCTCCTACGAGCAGTACTTC. Protein sequence: CATSDKSSYEQYF.

A few counts support this clonotype. V usage is TRBV6-2 or TRBV6-3 and J usage is TRBJ2-1; 8 positions agree with TRBD1. CDR3 length: 17 residues. J gave up 4 bases and V 0 bases, and 8 bases lay outside the gene matches. Germline loops: CDR1 MNHEY, CDR2 SVGEGT. The DNA of the CDR3 is TGTGCCAGCAGTTACTCGCCCACAGGGGGAATTTACAATGAGCAGTTCTTC. It translates to CASSYSPTGGIYNEQFF.

The V and J genes are TRBV11-2 and TRBJ1-4, with TRBD1 matching over 11 bases. CDR1 is SGHAT, CDR2 FQNNGV, per germline. There are 15 residues in the CDR3. The trim removed 2 bases at V and 6 bases at J, leaving 2 bases unmatched. The CDR3 region is CASSLKDRGHEKLFF. CDR3 in DNA: TGTGCCAGCAGCTTAAAGGACAGGGGGCATGAAAAACTGTTTTTT.

This clonotype has a single count. This sequence joins TRBV7-2 and TRBJ2-2; D is uncertain. The CDR3 consists of 13 residues. Trimming cost V 8 bases and J 4 bases, with 11 bases left between them. The germline V gene has CDR1 SGHTA and CDR2 FQGNSA. CDR3 in DNA: TGTGCCAGCTCGGAAGAACCCACCGGGGAGCTGTTTTTT. The encoded protein is CASSEEPTGELFF.